This T cell receptor (beta chain) derives from a study of blood T cell repertoires in COVID-19. Germline CDR1 SEHNR, CDR2 FQNEAQ (reference sequence). The CDR3 length is 15 residues. The V gene end was trimmed by 3 bases and the J gene end by 9 bases; junction bases not matched to a gene: 6. The table lists this clone with a few counts. Only in-frame clones appear in the TCRdb table, and some are missing; sequencing was by immunoSEQ multiplex PCR. This repertoire shows roughly 17,000 clones, about 92% found once; its top ten account for about 5.8%. The rearrangement joins TRBV7-9 to TRBJ1-6, with 9 nucleotides matching TRBD1. Sequencing was performed on peripheral blood. The TCR sequence derives from a human donor in a cohort sampled during active COVID-19. CDR3 nucleotides: TGTGCCAGCAGCTTGACACAGGGGGCGGGTTCACCCCTCCACTTT. It translates to CASSLTQGAGSPLHF.